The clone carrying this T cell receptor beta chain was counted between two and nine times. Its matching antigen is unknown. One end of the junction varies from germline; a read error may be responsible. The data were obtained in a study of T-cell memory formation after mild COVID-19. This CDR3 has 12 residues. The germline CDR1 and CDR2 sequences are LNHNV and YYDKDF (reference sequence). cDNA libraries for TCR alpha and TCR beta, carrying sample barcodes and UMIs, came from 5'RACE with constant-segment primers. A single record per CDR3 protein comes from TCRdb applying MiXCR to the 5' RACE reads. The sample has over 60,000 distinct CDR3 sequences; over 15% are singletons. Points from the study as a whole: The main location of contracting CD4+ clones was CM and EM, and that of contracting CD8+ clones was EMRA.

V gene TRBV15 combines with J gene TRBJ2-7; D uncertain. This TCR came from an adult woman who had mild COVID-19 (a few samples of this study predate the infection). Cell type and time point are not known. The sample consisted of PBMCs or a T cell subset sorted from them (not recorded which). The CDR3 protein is CATSGAGTPLHF. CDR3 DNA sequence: TGTGCCACCAGCGGTGCCGGTACACCCCTCCACTTC.